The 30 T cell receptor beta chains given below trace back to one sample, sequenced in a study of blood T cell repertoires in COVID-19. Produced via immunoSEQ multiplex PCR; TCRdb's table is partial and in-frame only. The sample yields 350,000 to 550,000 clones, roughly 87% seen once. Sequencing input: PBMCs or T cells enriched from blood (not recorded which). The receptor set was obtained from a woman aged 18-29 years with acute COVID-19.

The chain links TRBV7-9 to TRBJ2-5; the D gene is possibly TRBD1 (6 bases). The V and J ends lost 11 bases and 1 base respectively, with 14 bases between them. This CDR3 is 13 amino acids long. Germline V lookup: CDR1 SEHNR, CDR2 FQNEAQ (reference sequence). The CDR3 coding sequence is TGTGCCGGAGACAGGCCTCTCCAAGAGACCCAGTACTTC. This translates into CAGDRPLQETQYF.

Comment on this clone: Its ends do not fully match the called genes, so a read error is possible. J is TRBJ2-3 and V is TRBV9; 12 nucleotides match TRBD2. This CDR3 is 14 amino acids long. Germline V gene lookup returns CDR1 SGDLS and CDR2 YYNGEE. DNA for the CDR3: TGTGCCAGCAGCGTAGATGGGGGGACTAGCGGGCCATTTTTT. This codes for CASSVDGGTSGPFF.

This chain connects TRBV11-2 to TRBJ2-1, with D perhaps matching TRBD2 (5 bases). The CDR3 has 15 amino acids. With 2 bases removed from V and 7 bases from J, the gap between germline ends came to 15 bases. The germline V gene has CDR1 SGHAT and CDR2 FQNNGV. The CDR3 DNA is TGTGCCAGCAGCTTACTCCCGGGGAGAGAGAATGAGCAGTTCTTC. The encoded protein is CASSLLPGRENEQFF.

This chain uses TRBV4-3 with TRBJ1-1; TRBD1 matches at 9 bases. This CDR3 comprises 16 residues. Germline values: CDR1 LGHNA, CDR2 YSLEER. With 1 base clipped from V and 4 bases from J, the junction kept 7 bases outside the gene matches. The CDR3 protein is CASSQGTGVGITEAFF. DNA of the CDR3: TGCGCCAGCAGCCAAGGGACAGGGGTTGGGATCACTGAAGCTTTCTTT.

In DNA form, the CDR3 reads TGTGCCATCAGTGAGTCACGGGACACTGAAGCTTTCTTT. Translation gives CAISESRDTEAFF. This chain joins TRBV10-3 and TRBJ1-1; D remains unclear. Germline CDR1 ENHRY, CDR2 SYGVKD. V lost 0 bases and J lost 3, with 5 bases in between. CDR3 length equals 13 residues.

CDR3 in amino acids: CASSTGRQGGETQYF. The DNA of the CDR3 is TGCGCCAGCAGCACGGGGCGGCAGGGGGGAGAGACCCAGTACTTC. The chain couples TRBV4-3 to TRBJ2-5; possibly TRBD1 for D (7 bases). Per the germline V gene, CDR1 is LGHNA and CDR2 is YSLEER. V was trimmed by 5 bases and J by 4 bases, leaving 17 bases between them. The CDR3 covers 15 residues.

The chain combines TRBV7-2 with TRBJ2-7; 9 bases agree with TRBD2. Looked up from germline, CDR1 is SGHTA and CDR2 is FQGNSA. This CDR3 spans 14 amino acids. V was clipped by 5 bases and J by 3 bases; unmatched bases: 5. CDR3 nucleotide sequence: TGTGCCAGCAGCCCGCGGACTAGCGACTACGAGCAGTACTTC. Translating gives CASSPRTSDYEQYF. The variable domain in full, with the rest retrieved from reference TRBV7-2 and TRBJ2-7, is GAGVSQSPSNKVTEKGKDVELRCDPISGHTALYWYRQSLGQGLEFLIYFQGNSAPDKSGLPSDRFSAERTGGSVSTLTIQRTQQEDSAVYLCASSPRTSDYEQYFGPGTRLTVT.

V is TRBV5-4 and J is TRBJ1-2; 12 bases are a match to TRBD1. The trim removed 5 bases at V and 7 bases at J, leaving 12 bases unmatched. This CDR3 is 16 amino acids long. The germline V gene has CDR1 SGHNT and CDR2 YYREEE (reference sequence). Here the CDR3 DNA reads TGTGCCAGCAGTTCCGCGGGGACAGGGGGCGCGGGTGGCTACACCTTC. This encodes CASSSAGTGGAGGYTF.

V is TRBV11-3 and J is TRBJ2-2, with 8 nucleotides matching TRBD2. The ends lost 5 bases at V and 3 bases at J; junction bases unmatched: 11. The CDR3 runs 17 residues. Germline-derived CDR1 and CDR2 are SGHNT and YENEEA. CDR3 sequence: CASSPTLAGGYTGELFF. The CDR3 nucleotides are TGTGCCAGCAGCCCCACCCTGGCGGGGGGATACACCGGGGAGCTGTTTTTT.

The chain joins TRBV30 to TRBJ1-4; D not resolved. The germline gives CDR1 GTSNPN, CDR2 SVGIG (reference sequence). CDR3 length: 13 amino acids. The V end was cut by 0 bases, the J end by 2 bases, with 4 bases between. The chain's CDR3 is CAWSVQTNEKLFF. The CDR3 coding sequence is TGTGCCTGGAGTGTACAGACTAATGAAAAACTGTTTTTT.

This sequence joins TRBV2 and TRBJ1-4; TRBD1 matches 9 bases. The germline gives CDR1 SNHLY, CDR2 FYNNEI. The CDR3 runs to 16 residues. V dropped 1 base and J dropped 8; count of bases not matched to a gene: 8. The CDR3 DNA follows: TGTGCCAGCAGTGAAGAAGGGGGGACAGGGAGAGAAAAACTGTTTTTT. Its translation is CASSEEGGTGREKLFF.

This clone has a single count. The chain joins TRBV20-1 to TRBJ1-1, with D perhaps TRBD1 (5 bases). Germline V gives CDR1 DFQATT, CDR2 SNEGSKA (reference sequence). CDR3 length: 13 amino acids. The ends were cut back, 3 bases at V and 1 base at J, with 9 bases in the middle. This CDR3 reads CSASSDRNTEAFF. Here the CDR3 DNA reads TGCAGTGCTAGTTCCGACAGGAACACTGAAGCTTTCTTT.

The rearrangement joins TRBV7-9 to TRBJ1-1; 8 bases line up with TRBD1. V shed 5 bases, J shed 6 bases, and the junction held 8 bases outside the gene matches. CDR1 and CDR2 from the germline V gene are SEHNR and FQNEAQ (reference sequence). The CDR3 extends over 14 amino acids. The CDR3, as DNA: TGTGCCAGCAGCGCAAGAGGACAGGGCTCTGAAGCTTTCTTT. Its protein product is CASSARGQGSEAFF.

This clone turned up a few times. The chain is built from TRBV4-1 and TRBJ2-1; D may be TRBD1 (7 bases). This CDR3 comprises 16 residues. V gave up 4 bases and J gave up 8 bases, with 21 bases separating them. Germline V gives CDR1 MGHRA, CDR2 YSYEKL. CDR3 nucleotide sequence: TGCGCCAGCAGCCTCTCCGGGACAGTGGAGGGAGATGAGCAGTTCTTC. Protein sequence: CASSLSGTVEGDEQFF.

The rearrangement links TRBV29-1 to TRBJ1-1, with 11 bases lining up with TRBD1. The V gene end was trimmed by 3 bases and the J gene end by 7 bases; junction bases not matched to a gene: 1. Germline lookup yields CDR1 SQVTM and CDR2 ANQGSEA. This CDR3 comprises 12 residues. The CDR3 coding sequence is TGCAGCGTTGAGGGACAGGGGGATGAAGCTTTCTTT. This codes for CSVEGQGDEAFF. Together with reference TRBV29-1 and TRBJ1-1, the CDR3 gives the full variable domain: SAVISQKPSRDICQRGTSLTIQCQVDSQVTMMFWYRQQPGQSLTLIATANQGSEATYESGFVIDKFPISRPNLTFSTLTVSNMSPEDSSIYLCSVEGQGDEAFFGQGTRLTVV.

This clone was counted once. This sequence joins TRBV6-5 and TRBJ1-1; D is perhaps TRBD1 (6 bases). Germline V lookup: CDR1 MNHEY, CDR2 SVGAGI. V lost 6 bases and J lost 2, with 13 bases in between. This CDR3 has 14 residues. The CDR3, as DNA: TGTGCCAGCAGAGACAGGTCGGGAAACACTGAAGCTTTCTTT. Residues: CASRDRSGNTEAFF.

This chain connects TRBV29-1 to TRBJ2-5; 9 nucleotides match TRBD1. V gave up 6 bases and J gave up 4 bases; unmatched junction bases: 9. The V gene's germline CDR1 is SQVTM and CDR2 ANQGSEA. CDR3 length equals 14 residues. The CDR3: CSVGTGRGVETQYF. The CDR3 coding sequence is TGCAGCGTAGGGACAGGGAGGGGAGTAGAGACCCAGTACTTC. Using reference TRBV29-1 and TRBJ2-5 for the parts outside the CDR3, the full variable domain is SAVISQKPSRDICQRGTSLTIQCQVDSQVTMMFWYRQQPGQSLTLIATANQGSEATYESGFVIDKFPISRPNLTFSTLTVSNMSPEDSSIYLCSVGTGRGVETQYFGPGTRLLVL.

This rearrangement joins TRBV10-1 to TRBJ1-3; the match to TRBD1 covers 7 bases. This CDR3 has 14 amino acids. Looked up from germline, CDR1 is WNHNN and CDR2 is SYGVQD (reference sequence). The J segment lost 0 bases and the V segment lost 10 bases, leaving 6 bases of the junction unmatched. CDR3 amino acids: CATSGQSSGNTIYF. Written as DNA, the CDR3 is TGCGCCACCTCGGGACAGAGCTCTGGAAACACCATATATTTT.

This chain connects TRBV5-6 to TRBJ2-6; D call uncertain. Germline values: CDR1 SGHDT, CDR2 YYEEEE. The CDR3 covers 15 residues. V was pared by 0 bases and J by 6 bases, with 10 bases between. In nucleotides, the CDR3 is TGTGCCAGCAGCTTGGTTGGAGTTGCGGCCAACGTCCTGACTTTC. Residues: CASSLVGVAANVLTF.

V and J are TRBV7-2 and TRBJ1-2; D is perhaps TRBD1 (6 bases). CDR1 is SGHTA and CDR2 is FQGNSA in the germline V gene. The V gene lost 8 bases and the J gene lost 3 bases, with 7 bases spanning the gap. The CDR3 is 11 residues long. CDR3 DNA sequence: TGTGCCAGCGGGGGCGACTATGGCTACACCTTC. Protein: CASGGDYGYTF.

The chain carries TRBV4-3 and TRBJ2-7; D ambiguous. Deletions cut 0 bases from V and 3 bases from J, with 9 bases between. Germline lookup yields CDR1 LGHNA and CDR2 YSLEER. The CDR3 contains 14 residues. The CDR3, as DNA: TGCGCCAGCAGCCAAGATCTGGAGTTCTACGAGCAGTACTTC. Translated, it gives CASSQDLEFYEQYF.

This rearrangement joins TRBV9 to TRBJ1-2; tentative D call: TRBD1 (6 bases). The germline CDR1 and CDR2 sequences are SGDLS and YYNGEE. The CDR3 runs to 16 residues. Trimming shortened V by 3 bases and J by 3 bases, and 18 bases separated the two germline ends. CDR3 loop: CASSEALDSVYYGYTF. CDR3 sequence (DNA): TGTGCCAGCAGCGAGGCCCTGGACAGCGTTTACTATGGCTACACCTTC.

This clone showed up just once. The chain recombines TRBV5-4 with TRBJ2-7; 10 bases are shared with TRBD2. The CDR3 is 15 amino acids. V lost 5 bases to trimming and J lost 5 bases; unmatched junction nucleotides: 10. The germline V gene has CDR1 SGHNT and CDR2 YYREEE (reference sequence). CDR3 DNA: TGTGCCAGCAGGCTATCTAGCGGGAGCTTCCACGAGCAGTACTTC. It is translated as CASRLSSGSFHEQYF.

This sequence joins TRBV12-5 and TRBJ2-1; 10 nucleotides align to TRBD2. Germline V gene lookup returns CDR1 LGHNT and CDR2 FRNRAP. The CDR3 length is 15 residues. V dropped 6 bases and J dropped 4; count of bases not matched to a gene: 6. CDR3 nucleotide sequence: TGTGCTAGTGGGTTGATAGCGGGGGGTTACAATGAGCAGTTCTTC. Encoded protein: CASGLIAGGYNEQFF.

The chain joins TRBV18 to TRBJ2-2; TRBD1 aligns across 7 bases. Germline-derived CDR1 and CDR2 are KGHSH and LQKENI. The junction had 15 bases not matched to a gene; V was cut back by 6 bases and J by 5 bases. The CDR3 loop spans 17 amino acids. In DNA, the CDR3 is TGTGCCAGCTCGCCGACAACCGGGACAGCTAGTACCGGGGAGCTGTTTTTT. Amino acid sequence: CASSPTTGTASTGELFF.

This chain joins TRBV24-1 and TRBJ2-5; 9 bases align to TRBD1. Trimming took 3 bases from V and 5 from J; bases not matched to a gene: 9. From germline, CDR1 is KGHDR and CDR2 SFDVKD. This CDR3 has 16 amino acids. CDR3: CATSDPGTGIGETQYF. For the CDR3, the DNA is TGTGCCACCAGTGATCCCGGGACAGGGATCGGGGAGACCCAGTACTTC.

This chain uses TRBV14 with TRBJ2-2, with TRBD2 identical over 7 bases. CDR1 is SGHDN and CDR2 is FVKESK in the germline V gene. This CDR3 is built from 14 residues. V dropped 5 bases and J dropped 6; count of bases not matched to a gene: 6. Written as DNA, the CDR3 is TGTGCCAGCAGCAGGGGAGCGGGATCCGGGGAGCTGTTTTTT. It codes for CASSRGAGSGELFF.

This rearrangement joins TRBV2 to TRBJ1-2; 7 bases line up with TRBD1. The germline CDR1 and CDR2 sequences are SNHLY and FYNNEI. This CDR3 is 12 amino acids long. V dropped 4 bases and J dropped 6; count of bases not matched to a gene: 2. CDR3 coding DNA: TGTGCCAGCAGTGGGACAGGTGATGGCTACACCTTC. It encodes CASSGTGDGYTF.

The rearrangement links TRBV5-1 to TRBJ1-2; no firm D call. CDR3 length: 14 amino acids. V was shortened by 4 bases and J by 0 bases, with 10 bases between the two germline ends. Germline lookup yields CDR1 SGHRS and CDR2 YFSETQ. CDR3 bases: TGCGCCAGCAGCCCCGCGATAACTAACTATGGCTACACCTTC. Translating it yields CASSPAITNYGYTF.

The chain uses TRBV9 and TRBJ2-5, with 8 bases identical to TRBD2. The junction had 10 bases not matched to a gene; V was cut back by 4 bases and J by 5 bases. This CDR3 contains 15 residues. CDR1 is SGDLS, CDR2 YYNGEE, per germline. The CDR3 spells CASSRAGAWTETQYF. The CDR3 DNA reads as TGTGCCAGCAGCAGAGCGGGGGCTTGGACCGAGACCCAGTACTTC.